Presented here are 13 T cell receptor beta chains from one specimen sequenced in a study of human T cells and chemical hapten exposure. One entry per CDR3 protein, called by TCRdb with MiXCR from the 5' RACE reads. The repertoire holds over 95,000 distinct CDR3 sequences, with 19% as singletons. Sequencing started from total RNA isolated from unfractionated whole blood. The receptors derive from a human donor in good health.

The rearrangement uses TRBV7-2 and TRBJ2-1; 7 nucleotides match TRBD2. From germline, CDR1 is SGHTA and CDR2 FQGNSA. J lost 2 bases, V lost 1 base, and 5 bases had no gene match. The CDR3 runs 16 residues. The CDR3 DNA follows: TGTGCCAGCAGCTTAGTAAGTCTAGCGGCCTACAATGAGCAGTTCTTC. Residues: CASSLVSLAAYNEQFF.

CDR3 region: CASSLYRNTEAFF. DNA of the CDR3: TGTGCCAGCAGTTTATACAGGAACACTGAAGCTTTCTTT. The chain has TRBV27 and TRBJ1-1; D gene uncertain. V was clipped by 1 base and J by 1 base, with 4 bases between them. This CDR3 contains 13 residues. Germline V CDR1 and CDR2: MNHEY, SMNVEV (reference sequence).

This clonotype was observed a few times. The V gene is TRBV28, the J gene TRBJ2-7; weak D call: TRBD1 (5 bases). CDR3 length: 15 residues. Trimming removed 2 bases from V and 0 bases from J, with 11 bases in between. The germline V gene encodes CDR1 MDHEN and CDR2 SYDVKM. This chain's CDR3 is CASSLGAPSSYEQYF. DNA for the CDR3: TGTGCCAGCAGTTTAGGGGCGCCGAGCTCCTACGAGCAGTACTTC.

V and J are TRBV27 and TRBJ2-1, with D maybe TRBD2 (5 bases). The germline V and J ends were trimmed by 5 bases and 4 bases, with 15 bases remaining between them. The CDR3 covers 15 residues. In germline, CDR1 is MNHEY, CDR2 SMNVEV (reference sequence). The CDR3 DNA sequence: TGTGCCAGCAGTCCAATAAAAGCGGTTTACAATGAGCAGTTCTTC. Translated, it gives CASSPIKAVYNEQFF.

This chain uses TRBV6-1 with TRBJ2-3; TRBD1 is a possible D gene (6 bases). CDR3 size: 12 residues. V was cut by 6 bases and J by 4 bases, with 8 bases left in between. CDR1 MNHNS and CDR2 SASEGT come from the germline V gene. The CDR3 loop is CASRTGPDTQYF. Written as DNA, the CDR3 is TGTGCCAGCAGAACAGGGCCAGATACGCAGTATTTT.

The chain has TRBV10-3 and TRBJ2-7; D remains unclear. Between the trimmed V and J ends, which lost 0 bases and 3 bases, there was a span of 9 bases. Germline V gene data show CDR1 as ENHRY and CDR2 as SYGVKD. This CDR3 is built from 14 residues. The CDR3 DNA reads TGTGCCATCAGTGAGTCGAAACAAAGCTACGAGCAGTACTTC. Translation gives CAISESKQSYEQYF.

This clonotype was observed a few times. The CDR3 DNA reads TGTGCCAGCAGGCTAGGTGTGCTGGGGTCCCAGTACTTC. Amino acids: CASRLGVLGSQYF. The chain carries TRBV27 and TRBJ2-5, with D hard to call. The CDR3 is made up of 13 amino acids. Germline values: CDR1 MNHEY, CDR2 SMNVEV (reference sequence). Trimming removed 6 bases from V and 9 bases from J, with 17 bases in between.

This clonotype was seen only a few times. The chain couples TRBV7-9 to TRBJ1-1, with D tentatively TRBD1 (6 bases). Germline V gene lookup returns CDR1 SEHNR and CDR2 FQNEAQ (reference sequence). The CDR3 spans 14 residues. Trimming took 3 bases from V and 4 from J, leaving 12 bases between them. CDR3 sequence: CASSFGTLITEAFF. CDR3 nucleotides: TGTGCCAGCAGCTTTGGGACACTGATCACTGAAGCTTTCTTT.

Ten or more counts support this clonotype. As DNA, the CDR3 is TGTGCCAGCAGCCCCCGGGGAGCGGGACTTTACGAGCAGTACTTC. Its translation is CASSPRGAGLYEQYF. The rearrangement joins TRBV7-2 to TRBJ2-7; 7 bases are a match to TRBD2. The V and J ends lost 5 bases and 4 bases, in that order; junction bases with no gene match: 11. The germline CDR1 and CDR2 sequences are SGHTA and FQGNSA. The CDR3 is made up of 15 amino acids.

This clonotype was picked up a small number of times. V and J are TRBV9 and TRBJ1-2; D gene uncertain. From germline, CDR1 is SGDLS and CDR2 YYNGEE. V was trimmed by 1 base and J by 7 bases, leaving 11 bases between them. The CDR3 is 13 amino acids. CDR3 loop: CASSVSPTVGYTF. For the CDR3, the DNA is TGTGCCAGCAGCGTAAGCCCGACCGTTGGCTACACCTTC.

CDR3 nucleotides: TGTGCCACAATCCGGGGACAGGGCCTCGCCTATGGCTACACCTTC. Amino acids: CATIRGQGLAYGYTF. The chain combines TRBV28 with TRBJ1-2, with 9 bases fitting TRBD1. The V gene end was trimmed by 10 bases and the J gene end by 4 bases; junction bases not matched to a gene: 13. CDR3 size: 15 residues. Germline V gene sequence: CDR1 MDHEN, CDR2 SYDVKM.

This clonotype has a handful of counts. The chain has TRBV5-4 and TRBJ2-5; D not certain. V was pared by 0 bases and J by 2 bases, with 8 bases between. The germline gives CDR1 SGHNT, CDR2 YYREEE (reference sequence). CDR3 length equals 14 residues. The DNA for the CDR3 is TGTGCCAGCAGCTTGGGGCCCTCTCAAGAGACCCAGTACTTC. As protein: CASSLGPSQETQYF.

This clonotype occurred a few times. The J gene is TRBJ2-1, the V gene TRBV11-2; 9 bases are shared with TRBD1. V shed 3 bases and J 7 bases; nucleotides not matched to a gene: 7. CDR3 length equals 15 residues. Germline V gene sequence: CDR1 SGHAT, CDR2 FQNNGV. The CDR3 sequence: CASSFRDRVSNEQFF. The CDR3 DNA reads TGTGCCAGCAGCTTTAGGGACAGGGTATCAAATGAGCAGTTCTTC.